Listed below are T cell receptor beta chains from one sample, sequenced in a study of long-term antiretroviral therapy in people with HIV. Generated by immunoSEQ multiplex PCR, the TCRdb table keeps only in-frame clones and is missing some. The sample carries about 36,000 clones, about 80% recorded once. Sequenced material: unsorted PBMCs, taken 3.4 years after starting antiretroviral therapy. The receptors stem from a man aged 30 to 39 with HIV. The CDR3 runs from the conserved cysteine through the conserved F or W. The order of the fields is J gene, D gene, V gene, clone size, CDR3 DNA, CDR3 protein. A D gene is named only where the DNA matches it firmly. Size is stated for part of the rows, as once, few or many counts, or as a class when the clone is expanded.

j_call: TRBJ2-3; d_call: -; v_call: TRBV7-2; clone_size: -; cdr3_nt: TGTGCCAGCAGCTTAGGACAGTCTAACACAGATACGCAGTATTTT; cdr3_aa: CASSLGQSNTDTQYF
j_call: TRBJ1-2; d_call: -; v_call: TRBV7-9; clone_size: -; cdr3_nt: TGTGCCAGCAGCTTAACAGTGGATGGCTACACCTTC; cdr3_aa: CASSLTVDGYTF
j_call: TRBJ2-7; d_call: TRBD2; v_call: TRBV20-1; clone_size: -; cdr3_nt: TGCAGTGCTGCTAGCGGGAACGAGCAGTACTTC; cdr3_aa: CSAASGNEQYF
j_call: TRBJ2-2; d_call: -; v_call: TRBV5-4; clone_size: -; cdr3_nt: TGTGCCAGCAGCTTGGGGGGCACCGGGGAGCTGTTTTTT; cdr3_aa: CASSLGGTGELFF
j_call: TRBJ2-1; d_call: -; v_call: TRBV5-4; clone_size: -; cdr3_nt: TGTGCCAGCAGCTTGGGGCAGGGGAGCTACAATGAGCAGTTCTTC; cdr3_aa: CASSLGQGSYNEQFF
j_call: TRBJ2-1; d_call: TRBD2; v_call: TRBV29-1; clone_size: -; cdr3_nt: TGCAGCGTTGAGGCTGGGCTAGCGGGAGGGGGTCATGCGTTCTTC; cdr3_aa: CSVEAGLAGGGHAFF
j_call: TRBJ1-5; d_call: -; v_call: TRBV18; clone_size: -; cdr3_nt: TGTGCCAGCTCACCCCGGGGGAGCAATCAGCCCCAGCATTTT; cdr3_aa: CASSPRGSNQPQHF
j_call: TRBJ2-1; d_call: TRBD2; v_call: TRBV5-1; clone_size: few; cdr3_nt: TGCGCCAGCAGCATCGGACTAGCCAATGAGCAGTTCTTC; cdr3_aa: CASSIGLANEQFF
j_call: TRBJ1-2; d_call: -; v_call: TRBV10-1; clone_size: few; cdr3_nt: TGCGCCAGCAGTGACGGTAGCTATGGCTACACCTTC; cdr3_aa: CASSDGSYGYTF
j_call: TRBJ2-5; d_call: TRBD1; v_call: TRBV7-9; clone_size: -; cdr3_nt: TGTGCCAGCAGCACGGGACAGTACCAAGAGACCCAGTACTTC; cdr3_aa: CASSTGQYQETQYF
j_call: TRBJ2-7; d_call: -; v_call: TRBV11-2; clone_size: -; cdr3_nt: TGTGCCAGCAGCTTAGATTCTGGGTCCTACGAGCAGTACTTC; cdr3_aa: CASSLDSGSYEQYF
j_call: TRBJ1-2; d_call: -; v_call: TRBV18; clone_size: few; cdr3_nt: TGTGCCAGCTCACCGGAGCGGAACTATGGCTACACCTTC; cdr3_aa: CASSPERNYGYTF
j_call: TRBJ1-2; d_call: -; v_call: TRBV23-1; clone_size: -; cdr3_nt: TGCACCTGTCGGGGAGATCGAGGCTACACCTTC; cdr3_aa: CTCRGDRGYTF
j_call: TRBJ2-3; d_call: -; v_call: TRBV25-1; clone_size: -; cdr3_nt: TGTGCCAGCAGTGCCCAGTCGGTAGCGTGGGCGGATACGCAGTATTTT; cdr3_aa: CASSAQSVAWADTQYF
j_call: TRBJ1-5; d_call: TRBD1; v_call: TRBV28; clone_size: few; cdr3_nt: TGTGCCAGCAGTTTACAACAGGGGAGCAATCAGCCCCAGCATTTT; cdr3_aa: CASSLQQGSNQPQHF
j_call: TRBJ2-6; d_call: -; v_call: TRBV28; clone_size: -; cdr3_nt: TGTGCCAGCAGTTCTGGGACCGGGGCCAACGTCCTGACTTTC; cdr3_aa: CASSSGTGANVLTF
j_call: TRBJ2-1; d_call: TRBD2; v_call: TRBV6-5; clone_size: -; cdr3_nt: TGTGCCAGCTCGGACGGGGGGAGACAGTTCTTC; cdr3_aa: CASSDGGRQFF
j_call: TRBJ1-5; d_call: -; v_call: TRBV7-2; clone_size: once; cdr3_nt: TGTGCCAGCAGCTCCCCTGGGGGGGGGTCAGTGGTCAATCAGCCCCAGCATTTT; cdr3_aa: CASSSPGGGSVVNQPQHF
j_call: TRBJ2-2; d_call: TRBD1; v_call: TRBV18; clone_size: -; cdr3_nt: TGTGCCAGCCCATCCGGGACAGGGAGGACTAACACCGGGGAGCTGTTTTTT; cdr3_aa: CASPSGTGRTNTGELFF
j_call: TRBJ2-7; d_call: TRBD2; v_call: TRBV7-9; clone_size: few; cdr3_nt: TGTGCCAGCAGCTTAGAAACTAGCGGTTACGAGCAGTACTTC; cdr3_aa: CASSLETSGYEQYF
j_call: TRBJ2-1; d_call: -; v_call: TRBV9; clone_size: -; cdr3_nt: TGTGCCAGCAGCTCTATTGTCGGGGACAATGAGCAGTTCTTC; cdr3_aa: CASSSIVGDNEQFF
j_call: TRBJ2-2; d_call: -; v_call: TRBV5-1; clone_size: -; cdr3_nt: TGCGCCAGCAGCTCATTTGCGGGCGGATTGACGAACACCGGGGAGCTGTTTTTT; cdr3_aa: CASSSFAGGLTNTGELFF